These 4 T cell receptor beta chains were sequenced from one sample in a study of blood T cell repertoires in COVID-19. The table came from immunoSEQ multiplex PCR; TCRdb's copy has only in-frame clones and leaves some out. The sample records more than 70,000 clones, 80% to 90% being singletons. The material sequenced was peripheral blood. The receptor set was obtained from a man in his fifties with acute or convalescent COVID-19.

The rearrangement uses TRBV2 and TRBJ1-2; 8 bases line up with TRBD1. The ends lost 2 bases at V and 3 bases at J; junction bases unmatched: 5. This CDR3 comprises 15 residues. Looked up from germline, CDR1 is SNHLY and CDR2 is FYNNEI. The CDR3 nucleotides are TGTGCCAGCAGTGAATTCCAGGGGGCAGACTATGGCTACACCTTC. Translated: CASSEFQGADYGYTF.

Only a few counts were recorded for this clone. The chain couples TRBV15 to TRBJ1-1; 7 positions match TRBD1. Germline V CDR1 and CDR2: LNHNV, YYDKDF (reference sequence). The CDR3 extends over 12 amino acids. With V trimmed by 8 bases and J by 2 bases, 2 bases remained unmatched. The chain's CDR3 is CATGTENTEAFF. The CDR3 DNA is TGTGCCACCGGGACAGAAAACACTGAAGCTTTCTTT.

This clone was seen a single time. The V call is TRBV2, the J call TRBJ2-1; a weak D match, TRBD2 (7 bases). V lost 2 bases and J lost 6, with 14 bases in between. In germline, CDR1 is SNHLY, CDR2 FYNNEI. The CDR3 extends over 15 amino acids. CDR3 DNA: TGTGCCAGCAGTGAACGGGGGGCCCCCGGCAATGAGCAGTTCTTC. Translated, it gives CASSERGAPGNEQFF.

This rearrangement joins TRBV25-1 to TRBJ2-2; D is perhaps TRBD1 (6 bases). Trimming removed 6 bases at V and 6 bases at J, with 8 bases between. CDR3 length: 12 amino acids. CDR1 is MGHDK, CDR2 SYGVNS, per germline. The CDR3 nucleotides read TGTGCCAGCAGGGGGGCGGCCGGGGAGCTGTTTTTT. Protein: CASRGAAGELFF.